This record concerns one T cell receptor beta chain sequence. The CDR3 covers 17 residues. Germline V gene sequence: CDR1 SGHRS, CDR2 YFSETQ. V was clipped by 5 bases and J by 1 base; unmatched bases: 12. The entry originates in a study of control samples from healthy donors and cancer patients. The method was immunoSEQ multiplex PCR; TCRdb's version includes in-frame clones alone and lacks a portion of them. Of about 160,000 clones in the sample, just under 95% were seen once. The sequenced material came from blood. The rearrangement links TRBV5-1 to TRBJ2-5; 9 positions match TRBD1. The source of this sequence is a woman aged 40-49 years in good health. CDR3 region: CASSPKYRGRFQETQYF. Written as DNA, the CDR3 is TGCGCCAGCAGTCCCAAGTACAGGGGGCGGTTCCAAGAGACCCAGTACTTC.